This entry features one T cell receptor (beta chain) sequence. The antigen is unknown. This sample is part of a study of cytotoxic CD8 clonotypes in ibrutinib-treated CLL. Turning to the study itself: Each sample contained, on average, roughly 280,000 productive templates and roughly 100,000 productive rearrangements. Study-level findings and limits: Higher clonality was seen at ibrutinib response and a return toward baseline at progression.

The sequencing depth, 1 in 200,000 to 1 in 1 million T cells, was the target. Produced via immunoSEQ multiplex PCR; TCRdb's table is partial and in-frame only. The data contain roughly 54,000 clones, roughly 63% of them singletons. The receptor comes from a human donor with chronic lymphocytic leukemia. The sample in question was PBMCs, obtained after 24 months of ibrutinib treatment.

This CDR3 is CASSEDVNTEAFF. Here the CDR3 DNA reads TGTGCCAGCAGTGAAGATGTGAACACTGAAGCTTTCTTT. V is TRBV6-1 and J is TRBJ1-1, with D uncertain. CDR1 and CDR2 from the germline V gene are MNHNS and SASEGT. V was clipped by 1 base and J by 0 bases, with 3 bases between them. This CDR3 contains 13 residues.